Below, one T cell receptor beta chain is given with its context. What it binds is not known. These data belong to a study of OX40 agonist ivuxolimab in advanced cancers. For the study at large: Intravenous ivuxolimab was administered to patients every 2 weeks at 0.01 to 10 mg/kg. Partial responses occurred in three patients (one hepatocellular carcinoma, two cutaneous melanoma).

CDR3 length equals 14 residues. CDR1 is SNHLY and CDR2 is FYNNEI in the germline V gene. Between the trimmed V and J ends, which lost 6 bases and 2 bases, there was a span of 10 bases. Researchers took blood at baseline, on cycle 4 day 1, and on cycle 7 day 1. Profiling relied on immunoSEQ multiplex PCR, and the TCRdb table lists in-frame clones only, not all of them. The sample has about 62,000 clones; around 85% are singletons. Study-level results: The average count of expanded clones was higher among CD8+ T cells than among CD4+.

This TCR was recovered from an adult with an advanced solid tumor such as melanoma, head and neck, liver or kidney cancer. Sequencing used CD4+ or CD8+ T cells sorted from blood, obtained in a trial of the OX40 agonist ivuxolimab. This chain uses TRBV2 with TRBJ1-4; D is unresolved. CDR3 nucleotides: TGTGCCAGCAGCGGGGTCCTTACTAATGAAAAACTGTTTTTT. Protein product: CASSGVLTNEKLFF.